These 16 T cell receptor beta chains originate from one sample sequenced in a study of T cells after posttransplantation cyclophosphamide. Repertoires were generated with immunoSEQ multiplex PCR, while TCRdb's copy carries only in-frame clones and drops some. The table shows 5,500 to 7,500 clones, with more than 95% occurring only once. Input material: memory CD4+ T cells sorted from PBMCs. The receptors stem from a man between 40 and 49 years old in good health, CMV-negative, and a related stem cell transplant donor.

The chain joins TRBV27 to TRBJ1-6, with unresolved D. CDR1 MNHEY and CDR2 SMNVEV come from the germline V gene (reference sequence). Trimming stripped 3 bases from V and 7 bases from J, with 10 bases between. The CDR3 runs 14 residues. CDR3 nucleotides: TGTGCCAGCAGTTTCCGGGGAGGCAATTCACCCCTCCACTTT. It yields the protein CASSFRGGNSPLHF.

This clone was detected once. The rearrangement uses TRBV9 and TRBJ1-2, with TRBD1 matching over 7 bases. Germline V gives CDR1 SGDLS, CDR2 YYNGEE. This CDR3 region has 13 residues. With 3 bases clipped from V and 3 bases from J, the junction kept 2 bases outside the gene matches. CDR3 in DNA: TGTGCCAGCAGCGGCGGACAGGACTATGGCTACACCTTC. Protein product: CASSGGQDYGYTF.

The chain combines TRBV6-1 with TRBJ1-4; a weak D match, TRBD1 (6 bases). The germline V gene has CDR1 MNHNS and CDR2 SASEGT. This CDR3 is built from 15 residues. Trimming removed 6 bases from V and 8 bases from J, with 19 bases in between. CDR3 sequence (DNA): TGTGCCAGCAGCCGGGGGGGCCAGGGGCGAGAAAAACTGTTTTTT. Translated: CASSRGGQGREKLFF.

V gene TRBV19 combines with J gene TRBJ2-5; tentative D call: TRBD1 (6 bases). The J call may not be correct, given that the DNA end is closer to TRBJ2-7. Germline values: CDR1 LNHDA, CDR2 SQIVND (reference sequence). CDR3 size: 12 residues. The CDR3 loop is CASSATGYEQYF. The DNA of the CDR3 is TGTGCCAGTAGTGCTACAGGGTACGAGCAGTACTTC.

This clone was counted once. The chain uses TRBV4-2 and TRBJ2-5, with D maybe TRBD1 (6 bases). This CDR3 is built from 16 residues. The V gene lost 4 bases and the J gene lost 2 bases, with 17 bases spanning the gap. Germline V gene data show CDR1 as LGHNA and CDR2 as YNFKEQ. The CDR3 protein is CASSPSGAPQQETQYF. The CDR3, as DNA: TGTGCCAGCAGCCCATCAGGGGCTCCACAACAAGAGACCCAGTACTTC.

The chain couples TRBV2 to TRBJ2-7; D gene unclear. CDR1 and CDR2 (germline): SNHLY, FYNNEI. This CDR3 is 12 amino acids long. The V gene lost 7 bases and the J gene lost 1 base, with 8 bases spanning the gap. CDR3 in DNA: TGTGCCAGCAACTCCGCGTCCTACGAGCAGTACTTC. This gives the protein CASNSASYEQYF.

This chain joins TRBV21-1 and TRBJ1-5; no DNA check was done on the table's D call, TRBD1. TRBV21-1 is classified as a pseudogene. CDR3 length: 17 amino acids. The CDR3 is CASSNAGQGARNQPQHF. CDR3 nucleotide sequence: TGTGCCAGCAGCAATGCAGGACAGGGGGCAAGAAATCAGCCCCAGCATTTT.

The chain has TRBV4-3 and TRBJ2-3; D is possibly TRBD1 (5 bases). The CDR3 covers 16 residues. V lost 0 bases to trimming and J lost 0 bases, with 10 bases between them. Per germline, CDR1 LGHNA and CDR2 YSLEER. The CDR3 nucleotides are TGCGCCAGCAGCCAAGATACAGGCCCTAGCACAGATACGCAGTATTTT. Its translation is CASSQDTGPSTDTQYF.

This chain uses TRBV5-5 with TRBJ1-4, with a possible D match to TRBD1 (6 bases). This CDR3 contains 12 residues. Germline V lookup: CDR1 SGHKS, CDR2 YYEKEE (reference sequence). The V end lost 3 bases, the J end lost 10 bases, and 10 bases lay between the germline ends. The CDR3 is CASSSLQGKLFF. The CDR3 nucleotides read TGTGCCAGCAGCTCGCTACAGGGAAAACTGTTTTTT.

The V call is TRBV5-1, the J call TRBJ1-5; possibly TRBD1 for D (6 bases). Germline V CDR1 and CDR2: SGHRS, YFSETQ. This CDR3 contains 15 residues. V lost 0 bases to trimming and J lost 3 bases, with 10 bases between them. The DNA for the CDR3 is TGCGCCAGCAGCTTGGTGGGACATCCCAATCAGCCCCAGCATTTT. Amino acids: CASSLVGHPNQPQHF. The full variable domain, rest sourced from reference TRBV5-1 and TRBJ1-5, is KAGVTQTPRYLIKTRGQQVTLSCSPISGHRSVSWYQQTPGQGLQFLFEYFSETQRNKGNFPGRFSGRQFSNSRSEMNVSTLELGDSALYLCASSLVGHPNQPQHFGDGTRLSIL.

The rearrangement joins TRBV11-1 to TRBJ2-1; D may be TRBD2 (7 bases). Germline CDR1 and CDR2: SGHAT and FQDESV (reference sequence). The CDR3 runs to 16 residues. Trimming removed 3 bases from V and 5 bases from J, with 17 bases in between. Here the CDR3 reads CASSFPRGGVDNEQFF. The CDR3, as DNA: TGTGCCAGCAGCTTCCCGAGAGGGGGGGTGGACAATGAGCAGTTCTTC.

The rearrangement uses TRBV6-5 and TRBJ2-1, with 8 bases aligning to TRBD2. The length of the CDR3 is 15 residues. The germline V gene encodes CDR1 MNHEY and CDR2 SVGAGI. V shed 7 bases and J 5 bases; nucleotides not matched to a gene: 10. CDR3 coding DNA: TGTGCCAGCACGTTAATAGCGGGAAACGACAATGAGCAGTTCTTC. Protein sequence: CASTLIAGNDNEQFF.

The CDR3 DNA follows: TGTGCCAGCAGCTCATCCCGAACTGGACAGCCTACCTACGAGCAGTACTTC. It translates to CASSSSRTGQPTYEQYF. The chain is built from TRBV7-9 and TRBJ2-5, with D tentatively TRBD1 (6 bases). The end of the DNA is better explained by TRBJ2-7, so the J call may be wrong. The CDR3 is 17 amino acids. CDR1 and CDR2 from the germline V gene are SEHNR and FQNEAQ (reference sequence).

This clone was recorded once. The gene calls are TRBV11-2 and TRBJ2-2; a weak D match, TRBD2 (5 bases). Trimming removed 3 bases from V and 5 bases from J, with 13 bases in between. Germline values: CDR1 SGHAT, CDR2 FQNNGV. CDR3 size: 15 residues. The CDR3 reads CASSFGLSGTGELFF. Written as DNA, the CDR3 is TGTGCCAGCAGCTTTGGACTCTCGGGGACCGGGGAGCTGTTTTTT.

V and J are TRBV19 and TRBJ1-2; TRBD1 matches 10 bases. Germline V gives CDR1 LNHDA, CDR2 SQIVND (reference sequence). CDR3 size: 14 residues. The V and J ends lost 5 bases and 6 bases, in that order; junction bases with no gene match: 6. The CDR3: CASSGRGTGDGYTF. The CDR3 DNA reads TGTGCCAGTAGTGGAAGGGGGACAGGGGATGGCTACACCTTC.

The V and J genes are TRBV28 and TRBJ2-1, with 7 bases lining up with TRBD2. Germline loops: CDR1 MDHEN, CDR2 SYDVKM. Trimming took 8 bases from V and 9 from J; bases not matched to a gene: 19. The CDR3 totals 16 residues. CDR3 residues: CASAGPRGGSAGEQFF. The CDR3 DNA follows: TGTGCCAGCGCCGGCCCTAGGGGCGGGAGTGCGGGTGAGCAGTTCTTC.